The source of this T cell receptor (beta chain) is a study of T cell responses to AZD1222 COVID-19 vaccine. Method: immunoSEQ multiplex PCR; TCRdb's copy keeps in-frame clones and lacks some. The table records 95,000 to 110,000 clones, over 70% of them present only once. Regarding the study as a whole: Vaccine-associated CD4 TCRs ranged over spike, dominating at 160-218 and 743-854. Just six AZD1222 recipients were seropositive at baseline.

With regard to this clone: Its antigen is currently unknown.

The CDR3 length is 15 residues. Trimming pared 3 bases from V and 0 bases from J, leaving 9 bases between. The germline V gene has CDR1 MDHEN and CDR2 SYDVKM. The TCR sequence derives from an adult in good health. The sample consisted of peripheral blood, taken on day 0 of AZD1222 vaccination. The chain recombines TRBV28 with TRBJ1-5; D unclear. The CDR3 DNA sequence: TGTGCCAGCAGTTTCATGGGTGGTAGCAATCAGCCCCAGCATTTT. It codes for CASSFMGGSNQPQHF.